This TCR beta chain was obtained from a study of CD8 T cells in Susac syndrome. Germline loops: CDR1 MGHDK, CDR2 SYGVNS. This CDR3 comprises 13 residues. The V and J ends lost 2 bases and 0 bases respectively, with 4 bases between them. The RNA input was about 0.45 to 1 ug, and it was reverse transcribed with random hexamers. Amplification of the TCR beta CDR3 was carried out by immunoSEQ multiplex PCR, which spanned a total of 54 Vbeta and 13 Jbeta segments. TCRdb re-called the immunoSEQ multiplex PCR reads through MiXCR, storing one row per CDR3 protein. The sample holds 200,000 to 250,000 distinct CDR3 sequences, 95% seen once. Those who served as multiple sclerosis controls were treatment-naive patients with stable or active relapsing-remitting disease. Negative isolation was applied to CD8+ and CD4+ T cells, and FACS enrichment was applied to TEMRA cells.

Sequenced: CD4+ T cells from PBMCs. This rearrangement joins TRBV25-1 to TRBJ1-1; D unresolved. This TCR was recovered from a human donor with multiple sclerosis. CDR3 loop: CASSERLNTEAFF. The CDR3 DNA is TGTGCCAGCAGTGAAAGGTTGAACACTGAAGCTTTCTTT.